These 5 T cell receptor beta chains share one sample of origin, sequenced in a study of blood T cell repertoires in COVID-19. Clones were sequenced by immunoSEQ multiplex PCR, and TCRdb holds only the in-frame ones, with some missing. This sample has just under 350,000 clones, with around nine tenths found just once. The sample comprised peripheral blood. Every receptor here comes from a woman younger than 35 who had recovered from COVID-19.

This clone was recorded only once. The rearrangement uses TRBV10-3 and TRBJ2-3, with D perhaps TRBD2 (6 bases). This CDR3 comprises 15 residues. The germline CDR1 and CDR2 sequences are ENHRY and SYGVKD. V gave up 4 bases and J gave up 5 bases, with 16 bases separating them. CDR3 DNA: TGTGCCATCAGTGGGTCGGGACTCACGCTAGATACGCAGTATTTT. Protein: CAISGSGLTLDTQYF.

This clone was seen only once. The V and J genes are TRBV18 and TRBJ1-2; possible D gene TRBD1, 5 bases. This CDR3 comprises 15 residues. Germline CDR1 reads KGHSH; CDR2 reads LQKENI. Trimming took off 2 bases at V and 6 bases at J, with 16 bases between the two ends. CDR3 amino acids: CASSPSRGKMDGYTF. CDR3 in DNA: TGTGCCAGCTCACCATCGCGGGGGAAGATGGATGGCTACACCTTC.

CDR3 sequence (DNA): TGCGCCAGCAGTAACATTCAGGGGGGCCAAGAGACCCAGTACTTC. This gives the protein CASSNIQGGQETQYF. This chain uses TRBV5-1 with TRBJ2-5; a possible D gene is TRBD1 (7 bases). Trimming shortened V by 5 bases and J by 1 base, and 15 bases separated the two germline ends. Germline V gives CDR1 SGHRS, CDR2 YFSETQ. The CDR3 sequence is 15 residues long.

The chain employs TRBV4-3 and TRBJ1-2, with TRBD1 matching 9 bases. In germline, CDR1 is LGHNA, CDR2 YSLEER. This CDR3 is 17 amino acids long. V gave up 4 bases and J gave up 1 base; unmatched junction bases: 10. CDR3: CASSPHPGQGVNYGYTF. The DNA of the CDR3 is TGCGCCAGCAGCCCACACCCGGGACAGGGAGTTAACTATGGCTACACCTTC.

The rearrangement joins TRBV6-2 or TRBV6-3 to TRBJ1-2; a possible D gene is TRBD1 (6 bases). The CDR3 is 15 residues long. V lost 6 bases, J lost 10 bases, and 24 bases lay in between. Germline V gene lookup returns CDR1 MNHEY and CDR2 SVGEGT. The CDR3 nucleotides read TGTGCCAGCAGCTCTGGACAGCCATCGACTCGGTCCTACACCTTC. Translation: CASSSGQPSTRSYTF.